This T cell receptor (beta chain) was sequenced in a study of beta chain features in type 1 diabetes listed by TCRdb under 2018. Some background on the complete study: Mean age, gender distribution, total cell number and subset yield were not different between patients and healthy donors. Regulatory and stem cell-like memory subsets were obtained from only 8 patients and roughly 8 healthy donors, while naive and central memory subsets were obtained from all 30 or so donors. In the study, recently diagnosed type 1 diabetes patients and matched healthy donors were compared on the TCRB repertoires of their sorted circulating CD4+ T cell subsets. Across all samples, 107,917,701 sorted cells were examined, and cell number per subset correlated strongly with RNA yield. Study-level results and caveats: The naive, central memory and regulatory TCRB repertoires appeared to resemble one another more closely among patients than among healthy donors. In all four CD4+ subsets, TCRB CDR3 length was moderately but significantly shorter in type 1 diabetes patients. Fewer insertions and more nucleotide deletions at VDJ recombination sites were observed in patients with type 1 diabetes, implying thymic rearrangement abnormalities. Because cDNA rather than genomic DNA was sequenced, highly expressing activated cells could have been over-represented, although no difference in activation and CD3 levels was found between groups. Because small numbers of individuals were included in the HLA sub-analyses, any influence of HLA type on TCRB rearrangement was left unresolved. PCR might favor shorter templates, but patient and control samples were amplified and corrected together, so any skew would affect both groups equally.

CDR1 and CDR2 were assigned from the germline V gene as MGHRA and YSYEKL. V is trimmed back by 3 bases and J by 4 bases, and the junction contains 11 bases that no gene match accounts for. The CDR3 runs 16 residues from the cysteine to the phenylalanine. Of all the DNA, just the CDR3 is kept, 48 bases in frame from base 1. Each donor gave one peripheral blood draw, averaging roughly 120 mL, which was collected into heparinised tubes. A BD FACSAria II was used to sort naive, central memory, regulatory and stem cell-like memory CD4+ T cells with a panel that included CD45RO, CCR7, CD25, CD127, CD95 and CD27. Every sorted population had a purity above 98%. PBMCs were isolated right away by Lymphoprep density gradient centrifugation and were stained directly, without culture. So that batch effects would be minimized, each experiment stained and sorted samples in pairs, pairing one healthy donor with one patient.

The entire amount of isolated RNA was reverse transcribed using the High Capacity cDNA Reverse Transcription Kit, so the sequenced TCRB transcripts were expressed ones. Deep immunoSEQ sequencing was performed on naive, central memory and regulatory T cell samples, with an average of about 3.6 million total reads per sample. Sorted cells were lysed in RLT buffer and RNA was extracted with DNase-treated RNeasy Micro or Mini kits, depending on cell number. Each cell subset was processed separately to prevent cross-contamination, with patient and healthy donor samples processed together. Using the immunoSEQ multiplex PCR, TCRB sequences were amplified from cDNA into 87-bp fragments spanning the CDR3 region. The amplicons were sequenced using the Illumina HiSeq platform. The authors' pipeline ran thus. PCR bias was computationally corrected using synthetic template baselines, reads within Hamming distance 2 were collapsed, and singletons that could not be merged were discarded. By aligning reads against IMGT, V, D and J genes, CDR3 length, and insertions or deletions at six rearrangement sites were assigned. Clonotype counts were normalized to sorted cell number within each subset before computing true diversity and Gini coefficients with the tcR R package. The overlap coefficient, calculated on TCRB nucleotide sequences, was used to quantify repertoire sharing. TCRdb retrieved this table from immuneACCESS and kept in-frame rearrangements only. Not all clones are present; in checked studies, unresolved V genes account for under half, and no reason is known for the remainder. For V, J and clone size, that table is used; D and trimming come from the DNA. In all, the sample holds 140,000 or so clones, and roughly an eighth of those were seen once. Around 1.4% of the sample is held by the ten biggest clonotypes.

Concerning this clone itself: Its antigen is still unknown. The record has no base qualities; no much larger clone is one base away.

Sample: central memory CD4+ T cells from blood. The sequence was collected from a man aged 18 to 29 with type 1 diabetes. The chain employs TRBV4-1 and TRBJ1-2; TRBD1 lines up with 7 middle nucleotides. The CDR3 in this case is CASSQGQSFLGYGYTF. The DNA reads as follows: TGCGCCAGCAGCCAGGGACAGAGCTTTTTGGGCTATGGCTACACCTTC.